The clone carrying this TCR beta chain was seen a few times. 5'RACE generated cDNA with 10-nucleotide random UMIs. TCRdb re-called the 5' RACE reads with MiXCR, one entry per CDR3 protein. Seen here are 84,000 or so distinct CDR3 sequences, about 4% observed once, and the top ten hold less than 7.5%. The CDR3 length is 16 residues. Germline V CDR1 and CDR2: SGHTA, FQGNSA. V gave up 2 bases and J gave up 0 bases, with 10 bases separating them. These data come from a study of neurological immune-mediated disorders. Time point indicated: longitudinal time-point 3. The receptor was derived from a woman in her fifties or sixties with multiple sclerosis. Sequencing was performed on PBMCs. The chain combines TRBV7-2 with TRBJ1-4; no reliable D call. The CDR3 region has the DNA TGTGCCAGCAGCTTAAATCCCCCTGCAACTAATGAAAAACTGTTTTTT. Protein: CASSLNPPATNEKLFF.